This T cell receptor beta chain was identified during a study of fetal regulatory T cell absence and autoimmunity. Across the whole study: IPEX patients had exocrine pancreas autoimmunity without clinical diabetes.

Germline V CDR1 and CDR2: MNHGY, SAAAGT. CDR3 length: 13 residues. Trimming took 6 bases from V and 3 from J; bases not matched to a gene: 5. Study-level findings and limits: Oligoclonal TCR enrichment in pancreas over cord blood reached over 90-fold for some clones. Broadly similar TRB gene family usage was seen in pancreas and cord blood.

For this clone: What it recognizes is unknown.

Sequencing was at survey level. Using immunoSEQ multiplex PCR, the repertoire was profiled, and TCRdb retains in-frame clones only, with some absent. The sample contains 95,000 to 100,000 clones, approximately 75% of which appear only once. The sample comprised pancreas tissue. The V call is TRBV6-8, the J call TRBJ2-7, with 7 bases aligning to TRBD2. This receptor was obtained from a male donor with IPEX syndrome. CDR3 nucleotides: TGTGCCAGCAGGACTAGCAATAACTACGAGCAGTACTTC. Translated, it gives CASRTSNNYEQYF.